This TCR beta chain was sequenced in a study of identical twins. TCRdb re-derived calls from the 5' RACE reads in MiXCR, one entry per CDR3 protein. This sample carries 450,000 to 650,000 distinct CDR3 sequences, 7.5% to 10% of them seen once, and the ten largest clones take 2.5% to 3.5%. The CDR3 extends over 12 amino acids. Looked up from germline, CDR1 is SQVTM and CDR2 is ANQGSEA. Trimming took 5 bases from V and 4 from J, leaving 10 bases between them. The data also belong to a second study, concerning yellow fever vaccine responses in identical twins. That report notes: Reported findings indicate that twins' vaccine T cell responses seemed partially convergent, partially personalized.

The genes are TRBV29-1 and TRBJ2-3, with a weak D call TRBD1 (5 bases). Sequencing used PBMCs. This sequence was found in a woman aged 18-29 years in good health. CDR3 nucleotides: TGCAGCGTTCTAAGGGGCCCAGATACGCAGTATTTT. Its protein is CSVLRGPDTQYF.